The clone carrying this TCR beta chain has only one observation. Antigen specificity is unknown. CD45RO-negative, CCR7-positively selected cells formed the naive CD8 fraction, excluding terminally differentiated effector memory CD45RA+ cells. This CDR3 comprises 15 residues. V shed 1 base and J 2 bases; nucleotides not matched to a gene: 4. CDR1 SGDLS and CDR2 YYNGEE come from the germline V gene. The sample comes from a study of shared clonotypes between healthy human individuals. Study-wide results and limits: Deeper or shallower sequencing was expected to change how clonotypes are shared among donors.

Clones were read by immunoSEQ multiplex PCR, and TCRdb kept only the in-frame ones, dropping some. The sample has about 580,000 clones, roughly 98% seen once. Sequenced input: naive CD8+ T cells sorted from blood. This chain links TRBV9 with TRBJ2-3; TRBD2 agrees at 7 bases. This clonotype originated in a man aged 30 to 45 in good health. CDR3 loop: CASSVLAEYTDTQYF. CDR3 nucleotide sequence: TGTGCCAGCAGCGTACTAGCGGAATACACAGATACGCAGTATTTT.